The TCR beta chain under discussion was sequenced for a study of regulatory T cells in long-lasting Graves disease. Sample time point: newly diagnosed GD, antithyroid drugs for less than 3 months. Making the TCR library involved RNA that had been extracted from PBMCs. This clonotype was seen repeatedly, ten times or more. Building of the TCR beta libraries involved iRepertoire HTBI primers and Arm-PCR of CDR3 regions. Each CDR3 protein gets one entry after TCRdb re-called the multiplex PCR reads with MiXCR. The sample lists 400,000 to 550,000 distinct CDR3 sequences, about 16% seen once, with approximately 22% in the top ten. This CDR3 is built from 14 residues. Germline V gene data show CDR1 as SGHTS and CDR2 as YDEGEE. Trimming cost V 5 bases and J 2 bases, with 14 bases left between them. This sample also appeared in a second study, on T cells in Graves' hyperthyroidism and ophthalmopathy. That publication notes: TCR CDR3 regions were first amplified by RT-PCR with HTBI primers.

The material was peripheral blood mononuclear cells (PBMCs), obtained at new diagnosis, from a patient treated with antithyroid drugs. The TCR originated in a woman aged 18-29 years with Graves disease. The chain is built from TRBV5-8 and TRBJ2-7, with a tentative D call TRBD2 (6 bases). Written as DNA, the CDR3 is TGTGCCAGCAGGTCGCCGGGACTGGCCTACGAGCAGTACTTC. It yields the protein CASRSPGLAYEQYF. Filled out from reference TRBV5-8 and TRBJ2-7, the complete variable domain reads EAGVTQSPTHLIKTRGQQATLRCSPISGHTSVYWYQQALGLGLQFLLWYDEGEERNRGNFPPRFSGRQFPNYSSELNVNALELEDSALYLCASRSPGLAYEQYFGPGTRLTVT.